This TCR beta chain was captured in a study of cytomegalovirus exposure and HLA in healthy donors (dated 2017 in TCRdb). Background for the entire study: An earlier analysis of roughly 630 of the donors reported more than 250 Gb of sequence data and around 110 million unique TCR beta sequences from 190 million or so T cells. About 280 gigabases of sequencing data and tens of millions of unique TCR sequences were included in an early release covering about 700 HLA-typed donors. The genetic ancestry cluster associated with self-reported Caucasian donors included over 80% of the approximately 410 genotyped donors. The study aimed to test whether signatures of past pathogen exposure could be identified by cataloging public T cell receptors. Using immunosequencing, the study profiled T cell repertoires from 666 subjects and related those repertoires to cytomegalovirus serostatus. A separate validation cohort of some 130 different subjects was used in addition to the approximately 700-subject first cohort. The study combined high-throughput TCR immunosequencing, statistical association of individual TCRs with disease status, and machine learning to predict cytomegalovirus infection status. In a later analysis, previously published TCR beta repertoires from 666 donors were re-analyzed and high-resolution HLA genotyping was added so that TCR occurrence patterns could be studied. In the later analysis, no new phenotypic data were used to find candidate immune exposures; instead, reliance was placed on TCR beta sequences and their occurrence across donors. An earlier analysis of some 500 of the donors used high-throughput TCR beta sequencing to judge whether each TCR beta V gene segment behaved as functional or pseudogenic. Donor age, sex, ethnicity and CMV serostatus were compiled together with the repertoire data. In a later genetic analysis, genome-wide SNP genotypes for about 55% of the roughly 700 donors were used, and that subset was treated as a discovery cohort. All discovery cohort repertoires had been generated using a single sequencing platform. HLA typing covered class I and class II loci at four-digit resolution. Typing coverage varied by locus: roughly 620-640 donors for A, B, C, DRB1 and DQB1; about 520 for DQA1; about 590 for DPA1; under 490 for DPB1. Because of strong linkage in the cohort, roughly five DR-DQ haplotypes were treated as single units for association and clustering. Across roughly 420 genotyped donors of the cohort, an average of roughly 250,000 unique TCR beta nucleotide sequences per donor were sequenced, and around 19% of those sequences were non-productive.

On this clone: Its cognate antigen has yet to be identified. Mismatch with germline at one junction end may stem from a read error.

From the cysteine up to the phenylalanine, the CDR3 has a length of 16 residues. The read is trimmed to its CDR3 DNA, 48 bases read in frame from base 1. From the germline V gene, CDR1 is MGHRA and CDR2 is YSYEKL. In total, 630 or so healthy bone marrow donors made up the cohort. Cohort members were all nominally healthy when sampled, although unrecorded immune exposures were likely present. The donor tested CMV seropositive and was one of the 289 seropositive cohort members. A peripheral blood sample was provided by each donor, and peripheral blood mononuclear cells were used for TCR beta sequencing. The Qiagen DNeasy Blood Extraction Kit was used to extract genomic DNA from the blood cell samples. General findings and caveats noted by the study authors: It was suggested by the authors that the approach could potentially be generalized to other disease states and immunological phenotypes. A further reported finding was that TCR beta sequences accurately predicted the HLA-A and HLA-B alleles for most subjects in the first cohort. Sequencing depth was assumed to be roughly uniform across donors in the presence/absence analyses, though that assumption may not hold. When HLA alleles, especially DR and DQ, strongly co-occurred, TCR associations were difficult to assign to individual alleles. Several of the top co-occurrence clusters appeared to be linked to parvovirus B19, influenza, CMV and Epstein-Barr virus, according to a later analysis. Cytomegalovirus status was reported to be diagnosed by the classifier with high specificity and sensitivity in both the original and validation cohorts. Three of the identified cytomegalovirus-associated TCR beta chains were confirmed in vitro to be specific for cytomegalovirus antigens. A cluster of highly shared sequence variants was judged likely to represent a technical artifact of the sequencing pipeline. A later analysis associated about 17,000 TCR beta sequences with specific HLA alleles at a false discovery rate of 0.05. The cohort was sequenced for TCR beta chains only, and without alpha or paired-chain data the features that could be detected were limited. In a later analysis, most CMV-associated TCR beta chains were found to appear HLA-restricted, with HLA associations seemingly driven largely by CMV exposure. The earlier analysis of approximately 590 of the donors excluded some 15 rarely observed V segments, including chromosome 9 orphons, because counts were too low. Compared with equally common non-associated chains, HLA-associated TCR beta chains in a later analysis were more clonally expanded and had lower generation probabilities. Because some donors lacked HLA typing at each locus, the association tests relied only on the typed subset. An earlier analysis of approximately 570 of the donors showed that most TCR beta V segments appeared in productive rearrangements either about 87% or about 30% of the time, which broadly matched IMGT annotations. A later genetic analysis associated a missense DCLRE1C variant with V-gene and J-gene trimming of TCR beta chains, and an independent cohort replicated the association. The only immune exposure information available for the cohort was CMV serostatus. In a later genetic analysis, fewer N-insertions in productive TCRs were reported among donors in an Asian-associated ancestry cluster than the approximately 670-donor mean. Some IMGT-functional V segments, including TRBV6-2 and TRBV6-3, could not be distinguished by the 87-base-pair reads and were therefore excluded. Correlated functional status among segregating V segments might reflect linkage disequilibrium, but an unknown experimental factor could not be ruled out. Most TCR sequences were seen in very few donors, while some public TCRs were found in many individuals. According to a later analysis, TCR association rates differed among HLA loci, with DRB1 alleles showing the most associated TCRs and HLA-C alleles showing the fewest. The study listed 170 or so TCR beta chains as associated with cytomegalovirus.

The library was produced with the immunoSEQ multiplex PCR assay. For the multiplex PCR, a mixture combining 60 forward primers for TCR Vbeta segments and 13 reverse primers for TCR Jbeta segments was used. A multiplex PCR assay on genomic DNA amplified the CDR3 region of rearranged TCR beta genes. On the Illumina HiSeq System, the amplified TCR beta libraries were sequenced as 87-base-pair reads. On the study's bioinformatics: A later analysis counted about 76 million unique TCR beta chains across the 650 to 800 repertoires, and 10 million to 11 million of these chains were shared by at least two donors. To remove PCR and sequencing errors, raw reads were error-corrected and collapsed into unique sequences using a nearest-neighbor algorithm that merged closely related sequences. CDR3 sequences were aligned to IMGT reference sequences to assign V, D and J gene segments. For a sequence to be retained, a match of at least six nucleotides was required to both a V gene segment and a J gene segment. Rearrangements were called productive when the CDR3 lacked stop codons and stayed in frame with V and J; all others were non-productive. CDR3 was defined according to IMGT convention as the region running from the second conserved V-encoded cysteine to the conserved J-encoded phenylalanine. The earlier analysis of about 500 of the donors excluded sequences that lacked an unambiguous match to a single V gene segment. In an earlier analysis of 587 of the donors, a V segment was called functional when productive rearrangements were above 56.7%, and segregating when the standard deviation between donors exceeded 5%. A statistical classification framework was built to diagnose cytomegalovirus status from the catalog of TCR beta chain sequences. A later analysis assigned V and J genes by comparing TCR nucleotide sequences with IMGT/GENE-DB human TR gene sequences. In a later analysis, CDR3 sequences and most-parsimonious VDJ recombination scenarios were assigned using the TCRdist pipeline. A later analysis defined each TCR beta chain by its CDR3 amino acid sequence plus V-gene family, and excluded reads lacking a unique V-gene family. In a later analysis, fewer than 650 highly shared, low-generation-probability nucleotide sequences were removed to address suspected cross-contamination and a sequencing artifact. A later analysis calculated a clonal expansion index for each public chain from normalized within-repertoire ranks of inferred template counts. Generation probabilities in a later analysis came from a VDJ recombination model fitted to out-of-frame rearrangements, and those results were checked against IGoR. In a later analysis, TCR-TCR, TCR-HLA and TCR-CMV co-occurrence was scored with hypergeometric tests, and a repertoire-size bias correction was applied to TCR pairs. In a later analysis, false discovery rates were estimated by permuting HLA or CMV assignments 20 times. In a later analysis, co-occurring TCRs were grouped with DBSCAN, and TCRdist sequence similarity was added when clustering was performed within HLA-allele-positive subsets. Repertoires with fewer than 30,000 or more than 120,000 public chains, plus five repertoires with anomalous nucleotide sharing, were excluded from co-occurrence clustering. As stored in TCRdb, this immuneACCESS dataset retains in-frame rearrangements with V and J assigned. A fraction of the clones does not appear; measured against another copy, unresolved V genes explain less than half of the discrepancy, and the remainder lacks a known reason. V and J calls and clone size follow that table, whereas D and trimming were derived from the DNA. The table for this sample lists about 40,000 clones; roughly 60% of them were counted only once. Around 12% of the sample belongs to the ten largest clones.

Sequenced input: PBMCs. The sequence joins TRBV4-1 to TRBJ1-2, and TRBD1 aligns with 11 junction nucleotides. The sequence derives from a man aged 60-69 years in good health and CMV-seropositive. The CDR3 protein sequence reads: CAGSQVGTGGDYGYTF. The DNA is as follows: TGCGCCGGCAGCCAAGTGGGGACAGGGGGTGACTATGGCTACACCTTC.